What follows are 10 T cell receptor beta chains derived from one specimen sequenced in a study of blood T cell repertoires in COVID-19. The method was immunoSEQ multiplex PCR; TCRdb's version includes in-frame clones alone and lacks a portion of them. Found here are over 90,000 clones, 84% of them singletons; the top ten hold under 15%. The source material was peripheral blood. The receptors originated from a human donor in a cohort sampled during active or convalescent COVID-19.

The chain uses TRBV21-1 and TRBJ2-2; the D call of TRBD2 is as the table states it, not checked on the DNA. TRBV21-1 represents a pseudogene. The CDR3 has 14 residues. CDR3 region: CASRRGLAAVELFF. CDR3 coding DNA: TGTGCCAGCAGGCGGGGACTAGCGGCCGTGGAGCTGTTTTTT.

The chain links TRBV18 to TRBJ1-1; possibly TRBD1 for D (5 bases). Germline lookup yields CDR1 KGHSH and CDR2 LQKENI. The ends were cut back, 2 bases at V and 0 bases at J, with 13 bases in the middle. This CDR3 has 16 amino acids. The CDR3 loop is CASSPRPGLMNTEAFF. The CDR3 DNA reads as TGTGCCAGCTCACCAAGGCCAGGGCTAATGAACACTGAAGCTTTCTTT.

V is TRBV30 and J is TRBJ2-5; 11 nucleotides align to TRBD2. From germline, CDR1 is GTSNPN and CDR2 SVGIG (reference sequence). The trim removed 2 bases at V and 7 bases at J, leaving 9 bases unmatched. The CDR3 contains 15 residues. The CDR3 spells CAWSTSGGGFGTQYF. Written as DNA, the CDR3 is TGTGCCTGGAGTACTAGCGGGGGCGGGTTCGGGACCCAGTACTTC.

The gene calls are TRBV10-3 and TRBJ1-1; D is possibly TRBD1 (6 bases). Germline loops: CDR1 ENHRY, CDR2 SYGVKD. The CDR3 is 15 residues long. V lost 3 bases to trimming and J lost 1 base, with 12 bases between them. The CDR3 loop reads CAISDGGLRNTEAFF. In DNA form, the CDR3 reads TGTGCCATCAGTGACGGGGGGCTCAGGAACACTGAAGCTTTCTTT.

The table lists this clone with a count of one. The V and J genes are TRBV3-1 (or the pseudogene TRBV3-2) and TRBJ2-2, with unresolved D. V lost 4 bases, J lost 1 base, and 10 bases lay in between. From germline, CDR1 is LGHDT and CDR2 YNNKEL (reference sequence). The CDR3 covers 15 residues. This chain's CDR3 is CASSPRPGNTGELFF. As DNA, the CDR3 is TGTGCCAGCAGCCCTAGGCCCGGGAACACCGGGGAGCTGTTTTTT.

The V call is TRBV7-3, the J call TRBJ1-2, with TRBD1 matching 9 bases. The CDR3 spans 13 residues. Germline V gives CDR1 SGHTA, CDR2 FQGTGA. J gave up 7 bases and V 2 bases, and 2 bases lay outside the gene matches. CDR3 amino acids: CASSLGQGSGYTF. The CDR3 DNA reads TGTGCCAGCAGCTTAGGACAGGGGTCTGGCTACACCTTC.

This sequence joins TRBV5-4 and TRBJ2-7, with D possibly being TRBD2 (7 bases). V shed 3 bases and J shed 5 bases, with 15 bases lying between them. CDR1 and CDR2 (germline): SGHNT, YYREEE (reference sequence). The CDR3 consists of 14 residues. The CDR3 DNA sequence: TGTGCCAGCAGCTCCCGGACGGGGGGCGACGAGCAGTACTTC. Translating gives CASSSRTGGDEQYF. The variable domain in full, completed from reference TRBV5-4 and TRBJ2-7, reads ETGVTQSPTHLIKTRGQQVTLRCSSQSGHNTVSWYQQALGQGPQFIFQYYREEENGRGNFPPRFSGLQFPNYSSELNVNALELDDSALYLCASSSRTGGDEQYFGPGTRLTVT.

The chain is built from TRBV29-1 and TRBJ1-5, with 11 bases that match TRBD1. The germline gives CDR1 SQVTM, CDR2 ANQGSEA. CDR3 size: 17 residues. The V segment lost 5 bases and the J segment 1 base; nucleotides outside the gene matches: 10. CDR3 DNA sequence: TGCAGCGTTTTCCGCCCCGGGGACAGGGGGAGCAATCAGCCCCAGCATTTT. Protein sequence: CSVFRPGDRGSNQPQHF. Drawing the rest from reference TRBV29-1 and TRBJ1-5, the complete variable domain is SAVISQKPSRDICQRGTSLTIQCQVDSQVTMMFWYRQQPGQSLTLIATANQGSEATYESGFVIDKFPISRPNLTFSTLTVSNMSPEDSSIYLCSVFRPGDRGSNQPQHFGDGTRLSIL.

The genes are TRBV5-1 and TRBJ1-6; 7 bases map to TRBD1. V was pared by 4 bases and J by 7 bases, with 5 bases of the junction left unmatched. The CDR3 is 14 amino acids. Germline lookup yields CDR1 SGHRS and CDR2 YFSETQ. The CDR3 sequence: CASSLGQKNSPLHF. CDR3 in DNA: TGCGCCAGCAGCCTGGGACAGAAGAATTCACCCCTCCACTTT.

The table lists this clone with a count of one. The chain uses TRBV28 and TRBJ1-5; TRBD1 agrees at 10 bases. The V and J ends lost 1 base and 5 bases, in that order; junction bases with no gene match: 2. The CDR3 spans 15 residues. Germline V CDR1 and CDR2: MDHEN, SYDVKM. This CDR3 is CASSLLTGGDQPQHF. CDR3 coding DNA: TGTGCCAGCAGTTTATTGACAGGGGGCGATCAGCCCCAGCATTTT.